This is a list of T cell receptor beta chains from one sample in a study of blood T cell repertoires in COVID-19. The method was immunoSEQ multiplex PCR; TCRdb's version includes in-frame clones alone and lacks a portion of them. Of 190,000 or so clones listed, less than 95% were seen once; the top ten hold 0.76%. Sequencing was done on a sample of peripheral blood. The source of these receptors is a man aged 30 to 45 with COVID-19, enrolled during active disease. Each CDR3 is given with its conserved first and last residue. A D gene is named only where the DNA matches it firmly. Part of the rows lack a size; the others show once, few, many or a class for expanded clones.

CDR3 DNA: TGTGCCAGCACCCAGGGGGGGTCGGGCAATCAGCCCCAGCATTTT
CDR3 protein: CASTQGGSGNQPQHF
D gene: TRBD1
clone size: NA
J gene: TRBJ1-5
V gene: TRBV3-1/TRBV3-2

CDR3 DNA: TGCGCCAGCAGCTTGGAAGCGCTTCCCCAAGAGACCCAGTACTTC
CDR3 protein: CASSLEALPQETQYF
D gene: NA
clone size: NA
J gene: TRBJ2-5
V gene: TRBV5-1

CDR3 DNA: TGCGCCAGCAGCTTAGGGCAGGGCCCATCTGGTGCAGGGGGCTACACCTTC
CDR3 protein: CASSLGQGPSGAGGYTF
D gene: NA
clone size: NA
J gene: TRBJ1-2
V gene: TRBV5-1

CDR3 DNA: TGTGCCAGCAGCTTGGATGGGGCGGGATGGGGAAACACCATATATTTT
CDR3 protein: CASSLDGAGWGNTIYF
D gene: NA
clone size: NA
J gene: TRBJ1-3
V gene: TRBV5-4

CDR3 DNA: TGTGCCAGCAGTGAACAGGGATCCACTGAAGCTTTCTTT
CDR3 protein: CASSEQGSTEAFF
D gene: NA
clone size: NA
J gene: TRBJ1-1
V gene: TRBV2

CDR3 DNA: TGTGCCAGCAGCCATGCAGACAGGATCTATGGCTACACCTTC
CDR3 protein: CASSHADRIYGYTF
D gene: NA
clone size: NA
J gene: TRBJ1-2
V gene: TRBV3-1/TRBV3-2

CDR3 DNA: TGCGCCAGCATACGGGGGACTGAAGCTTTCTTT
CDR3 protein: CASIRGTEAFF
D gene: NA
clone size: NA
J gene: TRBJ1-1
V gene: TRBV5-1

CDR3 DNA: TGTGCCAGTGGACAGACATATGGAAACACCATATATTTT
CDR3 protein: CASGQTYGNTIYF
D gene: NA
clone size: NA
J gene: TRBJ1-3
V gene: TRBV19

CDR3 DNA: TGTGCCAGCAGCCCCCGGGACAGGGGGTTCTACGAGCAGTACTTC
CDR3 protein: CASSPRDRGFYEQYF
D gene: TRBD1
clone size: NA
J gene: TRBJ2-7
V gene: TRBV3-1/TRBV3-2

CDR3 DNA: TGTGCCAGCAGTTATAGGGGGACAGCTAATGAAAAACTGTTTTTT
CDR3 protein: CASSYRGTANEKLFF
D gene: TRBD1
clone size: NA
J gene: TRBJ1-4
V gene: TRBV6-5

CDR3 DNA: TGTGCCAGCAGTTACTCCAACGGGGGGGAAGAGACCCAGTACTTC
CDR3 protein: CASSYSNGGEETQYF
D gene: TRBD2
clone size: NA
J gene: TRBJ2-5
V gene: TRBV6-5

CDR3 DNA: TGTGCCAGCAGCTTTGGGGCGAACACTGAAGCTTTCTTT
CDR3 protein: CASSFGANTEAFF
D gene: NA
clone size: NA
J gene: TRBJ1-1
V gene: TRBV7-9

CDR3 DNA: TGTGCCAGCAGCCCGCGCGGGGGCGGTAATTCACCCCTCCACTTT
CDR3 protein: CASSPRGGGNSPLHF
D gene: NA
clone size: NA
J gene: TRBJ1-6
V gene: TRBV7-3

CDR3 DNA: TGTGCCAGCAGTGAAGTAGCGGGGAGCACAGATACGCAGTATTTT
CDR3 protein: CASSEVAGSTDTQYF
D gene: TRBD2
clone size: once
J gene: TRBJ2-3
V gene: TRBV2

CDR3 DNA: TGTGCCAGTAGCTCCTCTGGGACAGGGAATGAAAAACTGTTTTTT
CDR3 protein: CASSSSGTGNEKLFF
D gene: TRBD1
clone size: NA
J gene: TRBJ1-4
V gene: TRBV19

CDR3 DNA: TGTGCCAGCTCACCCGGGGACTCTCGTAGAGCACCCCTCCACTTT
CDR3 protein: CASSPGDSRRAPLHF
D gene: NA
clone size: NA
J gene: TRBJ1-6
V gene: TRBV18

CDR3 DNA: TGTGCCAGCAGCGCCCTAGCGGGGGAAGGGACCCAGTACTTC
CDR3 protein: CASSALAGEGTQYF
D gene: TRBD2
clone size: NA
J gene: TRBJ2-5
V gene: TRBV9

CDR3 DNA: TGTGCCAGCAGCCCGACGAGGACGTCACCAACGGGGGGCTACACCTTC
CDR3 protein: CASSPTRTSPTGGYTF
D gene: NA
clone size: NA
J gene: TRBJ1-2
V gene: TRBV2

CDR3 DNA: TGTGCCAGCAGTGAAATCCGGGACGGGGAGCTGTTTTTT
CDR3 protein: CASSEIRDGELFF
D gene: NA
clone size: NA
J gene: TRBJ2-2
V gene: TRBV2

CDR3 DNA: TGCGCCAGCAGCACTAGCGGGGGGCAACGCTCTGGGGCCAACGTCCTGACTTTC
CDR3 protein: CASSTSGGQRSGANVLTF
D gene: TRBD2
clone size: NA
J gene: TRBJ2-6
V gene: TRBV5-1

CDR3 DNA: TGCGCCAGCAGCCTCGCCGGTCCTCAAGCGGTCGCTGAAGCTTTCTTT
CDR3 protein: CASSLAGPQAVAEAFF
D gene: NA
clone size: NA
J gene: TRBJ1-1
V gene: TRBV5-1

CDR3 DNA: TGTGCCAGCAGCTTTTCGGCGGGGGGAGAGCAGTTCTTC
CDR3 protein: CASSFSAGGEQFF
D gene: TRBD2
clone size: once
J gene: TRBJ2-1
V gene: TRBV5-6

CDR3 DNA: TGTGCCAGCAGGGGGACAGGGGCGCCCTACGAGCAGTACTTC
CDR3 protein: CASRGTGAPYEQYF
D gene: TRBD1
clone size: NA
J gene: TRBJ2-7
V gene: TRBV2

CDR3 DNA: TGCGCCAGCAGCTTCGGAACAGGGCGCGGAAACACCATATATTTT
CDR3 protein: CASSFGTGRGNTIYF
D gene: NA
clone size: NA
J gene: TRBJ1-3
V gene: TRBV5-1

CDR3 DNA: TGTGCCAGCAGCTTAGGGGGGCAGGGACGGGCTGAAGCTTTCTTT
CDR3 protein: CASSLGGQGRAEAFF
D gene: NA
clone size: NA
J gene: TRBJ1-1
V gene: TRBV7-2

CDR3 DNA: TGTGCCTCGGGGATGGGTGATACGCAGTATTTT
CDR3 protein: CASGMGDTQYF
D gene: NA
clone size: NA
J gene: TRBJ2-3
V gene: TRBV10-3

CDR3 DNA: TGCGCCAGCAGCTTGGGCCAGGTGTCAGGAAACACCATATATTTT
CDR3 protein: CASSLGQVSGNTIYF
D gene: NA
clone size: few
J gene: TRBJ1-3
V gene: TRBV5-1

CDR3 DNA: TGTGCCAGCAGCCCCTGGACTAGCGGGGAAAACATTCAGTACTTC
CDR3 protein: CASSPWTSGENIQYF
D gene: TRBD2
clone size: NA
J gene: TRBJ2-4
V gene: TRBV7-2

CDR3 DNA: TGTGCCAGCAGCATAGCCGGGACAGGGCACTATGGCTACACCTTC
CDR3 protein: CASSIAGTGHYGYTF
D gene: TRBD1
clone size: NA
J gene: TRBJ1-2
V gene: TRBV7-9

CDR3 DNA: TGTGCCAGCAGCCAAGAAGCGGCATATGGCTACACCTTC
CDR3 protein: CASSQEAAYGYTF
D gene: NA
clone size: NA
J gene: TRBJ1-2
V gene: TRBV3-1/TRBV3-2

CDR3 DNA: TGTGCCAGCAGCCGAAGCGGGAGCACAGATACGCAGTATTTT
CDR3 protein: CASSRSGSTDTQYF
D gene: NA
clone size: NA
J gene: TRBJ2-3
V gene: TRBV7-3

CDR3 DNA: TGTGCCAGCAGCTTAGGGCGGGGGGGCTTATCCGAAGAGACCCAGTACTTC
CDR3 protein: CASSLGRGGLSEETQYF
D gene: TRBD2
clone size: NA
J gene: TRBJ2-5
V gene: TRBV7-9

CDR3 DNA: TGTGCCAGCAGTGACCCAGGGCGGAAGAACACTGAAGCTTTCTTT
CDR3 protein: CASSDPGRKNTEAFF
D gene: NA
clone size: NA
J gene: TRBJ1-1
V gene: TRBV6-1

CDR3 DNA: TGTGCCAGCAGACCAGGACAGGGGGTGTCTGAAGCTTTCTTT
CDR3 protein: CASRPGQGVSEAFF
D gene: TRBD1
clone size: NA
J gene: TRBJ1-1
V gene: TRBV6-5

CDR3 DNA: TGTGCCAGCAGTGACTCTTCAGCGTCCCCGGATACGCAGTATTTT
CDR3 protein: CASSDSSASPDTQYF
D gene: NA
clone size: NA
J gene: TRBJ2-3
V gene: TRBV6-4

CDR3 DNA: TGTGCCAGCATCCCCGGACACCTGAGGACTGAAGCTTTCTTT
CDR3 protein: CASIPGHLRTEAFF
D gene: NA
clone size: NA
J gene: TRBJ1-1
V gene: TRBV2

CDR3 DNA: TGTGCCTGGACCCTAACAGGGGTCCATGGCTACACCTTC
CDR3 protein: CAWTLTGVHGYTF
D gene: TRBD1
clone size: NA
J gene: TRBJ1-2
V gene: TRBV30

CDR3 DNA: TGCGCCAGCAGCTCGGGACAGATCCAAGAGACCCAGTACTTC
CDR3 protein: CASSSGQIQETQYF
D gene: TRBD1
clone size: NA
J gene: TRBJ2-5
V gene: TRBV5-1

CDR3 DNA: TGTGCCACCTACCCCGGGAATAATTCACCCCTCCACTTT
CDR3 protein: CATYPGNNSPLHF
D gene: NA
clone size: NA
J gene: TRBJ1-6
V gene: TRBV2

CDR3 DNA: TGTGCCAGCAGCGTAGGGGCAGGATCCACAGATACGCAGTATTTT
CDR3 protein: CASSVGAGSTDTQYF
D gene: NA
clone size: NA
J gene: TRBJ2-3
V gene: TRBV9

CDR3 DNA: TGTGCCAGCAGCTTAGCGCGAGAGGGCCTGACCTACGAGCAGTACTTC
CDR3 protein: CASSLAREGLTYEQYF
D gene: NA
clone size: NA
J gene: TRBJ2-7
V gene: TRBV7-9

CDR3 DNA: TGTGCCAGCAGTTTCGGGGATTCACCCCTCCACTTT
CDR3 protein: CASSFGDSPLHF
D gene: NA
clone size: NA
J gene: TRBJ1-6
V gene: TRBV12-3/TRBV12-4

CDR3 DNA: TGTGCCAGCAGTGAAGGGGGACAGAAAGATCAGCCCCAGCATTTT
CDR3 protein: CASSEGGQKDQPQHF
D gene: TRBD1
clone size: NA
J gene: TRBJ1-5
V gene: TRBV6-1

CDR3 DNA: TGTGCCAGCAGCTTACGTGGGAGGACGGGAGAAAAACTGTTTTTT
CDR3 protein: CASSLRGRTGEKLFF
D gene: NA
clone size: NA
J gene: TRBJ1-4
V gene: TRBV7-6

CDR3 DNA: TGTGCCATCAGGCCTAACCCTAGCGGGGGCACAGATACGCAGTATTTT
CDR3 protein: CAIRPNPSGGTDTQYF
D gene: TRBD2
clone size: NA
J gene: TRBJ2-3
V gene: TRBV10-3

CDR3 DNA: TGTGCCAGCAGCGTAGCTCCAGGGGCTGAAGGAAACACCATATATTTT
CDR3 protein: CASSVAPGAEGNTIYF
D gene: NA
clone size: NA
J gene: TRBJ1-3
V gene: TRBV9

CDR3 DNA: TGTGCCAGCAGCGAATGCACTAGCGGTAGGTGTGAGCAGTTCTTC
CDR3 protein: CASSECTSGRCEQFF
D gene: TRBD2
clone size: few
J gene: TRBJ2-1
V gene: TRBV9

CDR3 DNA: TGTGCCAGCAGCCCTTCCTCGTTATTTGAAAAACTGTTTTTT
CDR3 protein: CASSPSSLFEKLFF
D gene: NA
clone size: NA
J gene: TRBJ1-4
V gene: TRBV14

CDR3 DNA: TGCAGTGCTAGTAGGGACAGGGATAATCAGCCCCAGCATTTT
CDR3 protein: CSASRDRDNQPQHF
D gene: TRBD1
clone size: NA
J gene: TRBJ1-5
V gene: TRBV20-1

CDR3 DNA: TGTGCCAGCAGCTTAGCAGATGGGACAGTTGAGTACTTC
CDR3 protein: CASSLADGTVEYF
D gene: TRBD1
clone size: NA
J gene: TRBJ2-7
V gene: TRBV11-3

CDR3 DNA: TGCGCCAGCAGCCAAGGGACAGGGTTCGCTGAAGCTTTCTTT
CDR3 protein: CASSQGTGFAEAFF
D gene: TRBD1
clone size: NA
J gene: TRBJ1-1
V gene: TRBV4-1

CDR3 DNA: TGTGCCAGCAGTTACGAGGGAACCAGCACTGAAGCTTTCTTT
CDR3 protein: CASSYEGTSTEAFF
D gene: NA
clone size: NA
J gene: TRBJ1-1
V gene: TRBV6-5

CDR3 DNA: TGTGCCATCAGTGAGTCGACTCAGGGTTGGACTGAAGCTTTCTTT
CDR3 protein: CAISESTQGWTEAFF
D gene: NA
clone size: NA
J gene: TRBJ1-1
V gene: TRBV10-3

CDR3 DNA: TGCGCCAGCCGTGACTCCGGGGAGCTGTTTTTT
CDR3 protein: CASRDSGELFF
D gene: NA
clone size: NA
J gene: TRBJ2-2
V gene: TRBV4-1